This T cell receptor beta chain was sequenced for a study of vaccination effects on CD4 cells after COVID-19. This clone was counted a few times. Antigen specificity is unknown. With the ViraFEST assay, the study expanded antigen-specific CD4+ T cells using viral peptide pools, then sequenced them. An approximately ten-day culture period preceded the isolation of CD4+ T cells. Either the mRNA-1273 or the BNT162b2 vaccine was given to participants as two doses. The data were produced by immunoSEQ multiplex PCR, yet TCRdb's version contains in-frame clones alone and is incomplete. The sample contains 30,000 to 40,000 clones, roughly 67% of which appear only once. The CDR3 covers 15 residues. Unmatched junction bases numbered 14, after V lost 10 bases and J lost 3 bases. Per germline, CDR1 MDHEN and CDR2 SYDVKM.

The gene calls are TRBV28 and TRBJ1-2, with 7 bases identical to TRBD1. The TCR was taken from a human donor who received a COVID-19 vaccine. The sequenced sample was CD4+ T cells from PBMCs cultured with SARS-CoV-2 spike peptides, obtained after COVID-19 vaccination. CDR3 amino acids: CATGDRDSRDYGYTF. CDR3 DNA sequence: TGTGCCACCGGTGATCGGGACAGCCGCGACTATGGCTACACCTTC.